Sequencing of this TCR beta chain was carried out in a study of shared clonotypes between healthy human individuals. The split of CD4+ cells yielded CD45RA+ naive and CD45RA-negative memory subsets. The V gene end was trimmed by 3 bases and the J gene end by 10 bases; junction bases not matched to a gene: 11. Per germline, CDR1 LNHNV and CDR2 YYDKDF (reference sequence). The CDR3 consists of 16 residues. TCRdb's copy holds only in-frame clones and misses some; the assay was immunoSEQ multiplex PCR. The sample records millions of clones, 90% to 95% being singletons. V gene TRBV15 combines with J gene TRBJ1-6, with 8 bases fitting TRBD1. The clonotype was recovered from a man aged 18-30 years in good health. Sequenced material: naive CD4+ T cells sorted from blood. Subset meaning: CD45RA+ positively selected. This CDR3 reads CATSRDGQGLWSPLHF. The DNA for the CDR3 is TGTGCCACCAGCAGGGATGGACAGGGACTTTGGTCACCCCTCCACTTT.